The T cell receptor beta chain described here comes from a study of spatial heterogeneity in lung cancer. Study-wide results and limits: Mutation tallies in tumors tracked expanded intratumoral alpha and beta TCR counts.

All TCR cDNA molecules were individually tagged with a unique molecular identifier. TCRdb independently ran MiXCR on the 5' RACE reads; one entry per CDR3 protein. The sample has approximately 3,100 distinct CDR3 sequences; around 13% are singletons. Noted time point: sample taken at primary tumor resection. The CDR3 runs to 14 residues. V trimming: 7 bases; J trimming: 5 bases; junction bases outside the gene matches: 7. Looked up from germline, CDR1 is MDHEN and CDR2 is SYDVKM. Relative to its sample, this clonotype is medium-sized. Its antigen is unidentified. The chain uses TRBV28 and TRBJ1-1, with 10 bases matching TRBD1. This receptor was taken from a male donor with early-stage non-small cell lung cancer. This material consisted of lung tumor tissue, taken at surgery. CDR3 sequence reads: CASNTRTGGTEAFF. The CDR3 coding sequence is TGTGCCAGCAATACCAGGACAGGGGGGACTGAAGCTTTCTTT.